What follows are 4 T cell receptor beta chains derived from one specimen sequenced in a study of blood T cell repertoires in COVID-19. Sequenced by immunoSEQ multiplex PCR; TCRdb stores in-frame clones only, minus some. This sample has hundreds of thousands of clones, with about 89% found just once. The sample consisted of peripheral blood. Receptors originate from a man aged 35-49 years with acute or convalescent COVID-19.

The chain joins TRBV6-2 or TRBV6-3 to TRBJ2-2; 9 nucleotides align to TRBD2. This CDR3 comprises 16 residues. Germline-derived CDR1 and CDR2 are MNHEY and SVGEGT. V trimming: 3 bases; J trimming: 5 bases; junction bases outside the gene matches: 7. The CDR3 DNA reads TGTGCCAGCAGTTATTCTAGCGGGGTATGGACCGGGGAGCTGTTTTTT. Its translation: CASSYSSGVWTGELFF.

The chain recombines TRBV11-2 with TRBJ2-2, with unresolved D. Trimming pared 3 bases from V and 3 bases from J, leaving 8 bases between. CDR3 length: 14 residues. Germline assignment: CDR1 SGHAT and CDR2 FQNNGV. The CDR3: CASSFTTDTGELFF. The CDR3 nucleotides are TGTGCCAGCAGCTTTACCACAGACACCGGGGAGCTGTTTTTT.

The sample holds one count of this clone. The J gene is TRBJ2-5, the V gene TRBV9; 7 positions match TRBD2. With V trimmed by 2 bases and J by 3 bases, 10 bases remained unmatched. The CDR3 extends over 16 amino acids. Germline CDR1 SGDLS, CDR2 YYNGEE. The CDR3 DNA reads as TGTGCCAGCAGCGTGGGCGGGGGATACGGCGAAGAGACCCAGTACTTC. It codes for CASSVGGGYGEETQYF.

The rearrangement joins TRBV19 to TRBJ2-7; D remains unclear. CDR1 is LNHDA and CDR2 is SQIVND in the germline V gene (reference sequence). The V and J ends lost 2 bases and 7 bases respectively, with 18 bases between them. The CDR3 is 15 amino acids. In nucleotides, the CDR3 is TGTGCCAGTAGTATACGTTCGGCTAGAATTTATGAGCAGTACTTC. Residues: CASSIRSARIYEQYF. The full variable domain, completed using reference TRBV19 and TRBJ2-7, is DGGITQSPKYLFRKEGQNVTLSCEQNLNHDAMYWYRQDPGQGLRLIYYSQIVNDFQKGDIAEGYSVSREKKESFPLTVTSAQKNPTAFYLCASSIRSARIYEQYFGPGTRLTVT.